This TCR beta chain was sequenced for a study of Ad26.COV2.S vaccination and SARS-CoV-2 variants. For the study at large: Intramuscular Ad26.COV2.S doses were given once or twice, 56 days apart.

Profiled with immunoSEQ multiplex PCR; TCRdb holds only in-frame clones, not every one. The table records some 250,000 clones, over 75% of them present only once. Documented treatment: some 20 received Ad26.COV2.S at low or high dose, single or two shots; roughly 5 received placebo; per-sample allocation not given. The samples were gathered on day 63 after the first injection of vaccine or placebo. Ad26.COV2.S expressed prefusion-stabilized spike from the original Wuhan strain. Worth noting for this clone: Its antigen is not identified.

The CDR3 length is 16 residues. V was trimmed by 5 bases and J by 0 bases, leaving 14 bases between them. Germline-derived CDR1 and CDR2 are SGHRS and YFSETQ. General study findings and limits: People who got the vaccine had more spike-specific TCR breadth than people who got placebo. Analyses that measured TCR breadth and depth may have underestimated total T cell responses.

The source is a person between 18 and 65 years old who received the Ad26.COV2.S COVID-19 vaccine or a placebo. Source: peripheral blood, taken in a trial of Ad26.COV2.S vaccine versus placebo. V gene TRBV5-1 combines with J gene TRBJ2-2; no definite D call. CDR3 sequence: CASRGYDIANTGELFF. The CDR3 DNA reads as TGCGCCAGCAGGGGGTACGATATCGCGAACACCGGGGAGCTGTTTTTT.